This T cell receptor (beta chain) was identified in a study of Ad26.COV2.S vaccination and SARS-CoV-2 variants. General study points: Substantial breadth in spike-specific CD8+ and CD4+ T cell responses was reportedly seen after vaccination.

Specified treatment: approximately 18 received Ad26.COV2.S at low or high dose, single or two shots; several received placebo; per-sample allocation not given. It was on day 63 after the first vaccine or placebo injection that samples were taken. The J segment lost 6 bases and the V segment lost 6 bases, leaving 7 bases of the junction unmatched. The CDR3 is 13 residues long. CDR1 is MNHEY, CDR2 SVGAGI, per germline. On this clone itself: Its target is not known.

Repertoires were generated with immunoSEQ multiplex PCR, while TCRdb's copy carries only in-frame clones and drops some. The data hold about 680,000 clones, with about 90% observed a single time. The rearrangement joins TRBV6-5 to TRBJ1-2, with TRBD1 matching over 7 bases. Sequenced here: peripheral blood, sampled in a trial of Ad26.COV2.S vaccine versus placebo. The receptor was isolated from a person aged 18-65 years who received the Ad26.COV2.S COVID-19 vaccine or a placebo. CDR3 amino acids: CASRVTGLHGYTF. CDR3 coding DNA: TGTGCCAGCAGGGTGACAGGGCTCCATGGCTACACCTTC.